Listed here are 28 T cell receptor beta chains from one sample, sequenced in a study of T cells in Graves' hyperthyroidism and ophthalmopathy. TCR beta CDR3 regions were amplified from RNA. First-round RT-PCR with HTBI primers amplified the TCR CDR3 region. Each CDR3 protein gets one entry after TCRdb re-called the multiplex PCR reads with MiXCR. The profile shows fewer than 450,000 distinct CDR3 sequences, roughly an eighth of them singletons. The sequencing sample was made of blood. All receptors derive from a man between 50 and 59 years old with Graves' ophthalmopathy.

There are many counts of this clonotype. This CDR3 reads CASSFGLIPKNIQYF. In DNA form, the CDR3 reads TGTGCCAGCAGTTTCGGACTAATCCCAAAAAACATTCAGTACTTC. V is TRBV7-9 and J is TRBJ2-4; perhaps TRBD2 as D (6 bases). V was trimmed by 6 bases and J by 4 bases, leaving 16 bases between them. The germline V gene has CDR1 SEHNR and CDR2 FQNEAQ (reference sequence). This CDR3 is 15 amino acids long.

This clonotype has more than one count but fewer than ten. The chain is built from TRBV12-3 or TRBV12-4 and TRBJ2-2; possible D gene TRBD2, 6 bases. The V end lost 3 bases, the J end lost 3 bases, and 11 bases lay between the germline ends. The CDR3 covers 15 residues. CDR3 nucleotides: TGTGCCAGCAGTTTGGGCGTAGCGGACACCGGGGAGCTGTTTTTT. Translating gives CASSLGVADTGELFF.

There are many counts of this clonotype. The chain recombines TRBV30 with TRBJ2-7, with TRBD1 matching 7 bases. Germline loops: CDR1 GTSNPN, CDR2 SVGIG (reference sequence). V was clipped by 4 bases and J by 3 bases; unmatched bases: 6. There are 13 residues in the CDR3. DNA of the CDR3: TGTGCCTGGAAACCGGACAGGAACTACGAGCAGTACTTC. This gives the protein CAWKPDRNYEQYF. The complete variable domain, with remaining parts taken from reference TRBV30 and TRBJ2-7, reads SQTIHQWPATLVQPVGSPLSLECTVEGTSNPNLYWYRQAAGRGLQLLFYSVGIGQISSEVPQNLSASRPQDRQFILSSKKLLLSDSGFYLCAWKPDRNYEQYFGPGTRLTVT.

A few counts support this clonotype. The chain joins TRBV10-2 to TRBJ1-4, with D possibly matching TRBD1 (6 bases). The CDR3 runs 13 residues. V was pared by 5 bases and J by 7 bases, with 11 bases between. Germline CDR1 WSHSY, CDR2 SAAADI. The DNA of the CDR3 is TGCGCCAGCAGTCCAGGGGTTGGTGAAAAACTGTTTTTT. Its protein product is CASSPGVGEKLFF.

The chain is built from TRBV3-1 and TRBJ2-2; D possibly corresponds to TRBD1 (6 bases). CDR1 is LGHDT, CDR2 YNNKEL, per germline (reference sequence). This CDR3 has 16 amino acids. V lost 5 bases, J lost 4 bases, and 17 bases lay in between. CDR3 nucleotide sequence: TGTGCCAGCAGCGTTGACACAGGGACCTTCACCGGGGAGCTGTTTTTT. This gives the protein CASSVDTGTFTGELFF.

This clonotype came up many times. The chain is built from TRBV11-2 and TRBJ1-1; a weak D match, TRBD1 (6 bases). Deletions cut 5 bases from V and 4 bases from J, with 20 bases between. This CDR3 is built from 16 residues. Germline V gene lookup returns CDR1 SGHAT and CDR2 FQNNGV. CDR3 sequence (DNA): TGTGCCAGCAGCCCAAGTAAGGGGGGGCTTGGCACTGAAGCTTTCTTT. Translation gives CASSPSKGGLGTEAFF. The whole variable domain, remainder taken from reference TRBV11-2 and TRBJ1-1, is EAGVAQSPRYKIIEKRQSVAFWCNPISGHATLYWYQQILGQGPKLLIQFQNNGVVDDSQLPKDRFSAERLKGVDSTLKIQPAKLEDSAVYLCASSPSKGGLGTEAFFGQGTRLTVV.

The chain employs TRBV3-1 and TRBJ2-4; 8 nucleotides match TRBD1. This CDR3 is built from 17 residues. The ends lost 1 base at V and 3 bases at J; junction bases unmatched: 8. Germline-derived CDR1 and CDR2 are LGHDT and YNNKEL (reference sequence). CDR3 DNA sequence: TGTGCCAGCAGCCAAGGGCAGGGGGCGCTCGGCAAAAACATTCAGTACTTC. Protein sequence: CASSQGQGALGKNIQYF.

The chain employs TRBV18 and TRBJ2-3; 7 nucleotides agree with TRBD2. Germline-derived CDR1 and CDR2 are KGHSH and LQKENI. This CDR3 is built from 15 residues. Trimming removed 1 base from V and 2 bases from J; junction bases left unmatched: 3. CDR3 loop: CASSPLGDYTDTQYF. CDR3 DNA sequence: TGTGCCAGCTCACCACTGGGGGACTACACAGATACGCAGTATTTT.

The V call is TRBV20-1, the J call TRBJ2-1, with a tentative D call TRBD2 (5 bases). Per the germline V gene, CDR1 is DFQATT and CDR2 is SNEGSKA (reference sequence). The CDR3 runs 15 residues. Trimming took 5 bases from V and 8 from J, leaving 22 bases between them. The CDR3 protein is CSALPASHQRDEQFF. The CDR3 DNA reads as TGCAGTGCTCTCCCAGCTAGCCATCAGAGAGATGAGCAGTTCTTC.

This chain connects TRBV9 to TRBJ2-1; perhaps TRBD1 as D (6 bases). Trimming took 3 bases from V and 15 from J, leaving 31 bases between them. This CDR3 has 17 amino acids. Per germline, CDR1 SGDLS and CDR2 YYNGEE. CDR3 sequence (DNA): TGTGCCAGCAGCGCCACAGATCAGGGGTCGGCGCCCCCCCGACGGTTCTTC. Protein: CASSATDQGSAPPRRFF.

A few counts support this clonotype. This chain links TRBV30 with TRBJ2-2; TRBD1 might be the D (6 bases). The J call is in doubt because the DNA end fits TRBJ1-1 better. The CDR3 consists of 10 residues. CDR1 and CDR2 from the germline V gene are GTSNPN and SVGIG (reference sequence). CDR3 nucleotides: TGTGCCGGGTGGGAAGGGGGAGCTTTCTTT. Its translation: CAGWEGGAFF.

The sample holds many counts of this clonotype. The chain employs TRBV13 and TRBJ1-3; D is uncertain. Trimming took 0 bases from V and 0 from J, leaving 9 bases between them. Germline V CDR1 and CDR2: PRHDT, FYEKMQ (reference sequence). This CDR3 is built from 16 residues. The DNA for the CDR3 is TGTGCCAGCAGCTTAGGGGTCCAGAGCTCTGGAAACACCATATATTTT. Protein sequence: CASSLGVQSSGNTIYF.

This clonotype was detected many times. The chain links TRBV20-1 to TRBJ2-1, with unresolved D. Germline V lookup: CDR1 DFQATT, CDR2 SNEGSKA (reference sequence). V was cut by 6 bases and J by 10 bases, with 16 bases left in between. The CDR3 is made up of 12 amino acids. The CDR3 spells CSATTRPLEQFF. The CDR3 region has the DNA TGCAGTGCGACGACCCGGCCCCTAGAGCAGTTCTTC.

This clonotype was detected many times. The J gene is TRBJ2-1, the V gene TRBV11-1; no clear D. Germline CDR1 reads SGHAT; CDR2 reads FQDESV (reference sequence). The length of the CDR3 is 15 residues. The ends were cut back, 1 base at V and 4 bases at J, with 11 bases in the middle. The CDR3 protein is CASSLGRAAYNEQFF. The CDR3 bases are TGTGCCAGCAGCTTAGGTCGGGCAGCTTACAATGAGCAGTTCTTC.

With respect to this clonotype: A read error may be the cause here, since a much bigger clone is one base away. The chain links TRBV10-3 to TRBJ2-7; 8 bases are shared with TRBD2. The CDR3 is made up of 14 amino acids. CDR1 is ENHRY, CDR2 SYGVKD, per germline. The CDR3 sequence: CAISDTAGVYEQCF. In nucleotides, the CDR3 is TGTGCCATCAGTGACACAGCGGGAGTCTACGAGCAGTGCTTC.

This clonotype was picked up one time. A read error may explain this, as a much larger clone is one base away. The gene calls are TRBV6-2 or TRBV6-3 and TRBJ2-3; D is tentatively TRBD1 or TRBD2 (6 bases each). The CDR3 runs 17 residues. The V gene's germline CDR1 is MNHEY and CDR2 SVGEGT. DNA of the CDR3: TGTGCCAGCAGTGACTTGGGAGGCCCCGGGGGCACAAATACGCAGTATTTT. Its protein product is CASSDLGGPGGTNTQYF.

This clonotype has a handful of counts. J is TRBJ1-1 and V is TRBV15; D possibly corresponds to TRBD1 (6 bases). The CDR3 is 14 amino acids. CDR1 and CDR2 from the germline V gene are LNHNV and YYDKDF (reference sequence). V gave up 1 base and J gave up 7 bases, with 13 bases separating them. The CDR3 nucleotides are TGTGCCACCAGCAGAGCTGATGGACAGTTTGAAGCTTTCTTT. Amino acids: CATSRADGQFEAFF. Variable domain in full (rest from reference TRBV15 and TRBJ1-1): DAMVIQNPRYQVTQFGKPVTLSCSQTLNHNVMYWYQQKSSQAPKLLFHYYDKDFNNEADTPDNFQSRRPNTSFCFLDIRSPGLGDTAMYLCATSRADGQFEAFFGQGTRLTVV.

The CDR3 DNA follows: TGTGCCACCAGACGAAGGCTAGCGGTAGATACGCAGTATTTT. Protein: CATRRRLAVDTQYF. The rearrangement joins TRBV24-1 to TRBJ2-3; 7 nucleotides agree with TRBD2. V was pared by 7 bases and J by 5 bases, with 8 bases of the junction left unmatched. Germline assignment: CDR1 KGHDR and CDR2 SFDVKD. The CDR3 extends over 14 amino acids.

This clonotype appeared a few times. This chain links TRBV12-3 or TRBV12-4 with TRBJ2-1, with D hard to call. The CDR3 spans 12 residues. The V end lost 5 bases, the J end lost 8 bases, and 10 bases lay between the germline ends. The CDR3 spells CASSTRLYEQFF. In DNA form, the CDR3 reads TGTGCCAGCAGTACACGACTGTATGAGCAGTTCTTC.

The chain carries TRBV29-1 and TRBJ1-1, with 8 bases that match TRBD1. CDR1 is SQVTM and CDR2 is ANQGSEA in the germline V gene. Unmatched junction bases numbered 0, after V lost 3 bases and J lost 0 bases. CDR3 length equals 13 residues. The CDR3 sequence is CSVEDRVNTEAFF. The CDR3, as DNA: TGCAGCGTTGAGGACAGGGTGAACACTGAAGCTTTCTTT.

This rearrangement joins TRBV20-1 to TRBJ1-1, with a tentative D call TRBD1 (5 bases). The V end was cut by 6 bases, the J end by 10 bases, with 30 bases between. Germline CDR1 and CDR2: DFQATT and SNEGSKA (reference sequence). The CDR3 runs to 16 residues. CDR3 amino acids: CSAGAALDMVLWGAFF. The CDR3 DNA is TGCAGTGCCGGTGCGGCTTTGGACATGGTGCTCTGGGGAGCTTTCTTT.

Ten or more counts support this clonotype. CDR3 nucleotides: TGTGCCAGCAACGTTCGGACAGGAAGGTTACACGAGCAGTACTTC. This sequence encodes CASNVRTGRLHEQYF. The genes are TRBV28 and TRBJ2-7; 7 bases fit TRBD1. With V trimmed by 7 bases and J by 5 bases, 14 bases remained unmatched. Germline CDR1 reads MDHEN; CDR2 reads SYDVKM. The CDR3 runs 15 residues.

V usage is TRBV19 and J usage is TRBJ2-6; D unclear. Per the germline V gene, CDR1 is LNHDA and CDR2 is SQIVND (reference sequence). This CDR3 is built from 17 residues. The germline V and J ends were trimmed by 4 bases and 0 bases, with 13 bases remaining between them. The CDR3 DNA sequence: TGTGCCAGTAGTAGACGAATTGTGGGCTCTGGGGCCAACGTCCTGACTTTC. Residues: CASSRRIVGSGANVLTF.

In this sample, this clonotype turned up many times. The genes are TRBV20-1 and TRBJ2-1; maybe TRBD2 (6 bases). The V and J ends lost 3 bases and 0 bases respectively, with 12 bases between them. This CDR3 region has 15 residues. Germline V gene data show CDR1 as DFQATT and CDR2 as SNEGSKA (reference sequence). As DNA, the CDR3 is TGCAGTGCTAGGAGCGGGCCAAGCTCCTACAATGAGCAGTTCTTC. Protein sequence: CSARSGPSSYNEQFF.

This clonotype was detected ten times or more. The rearrangement links TRBV7-8 to TRBJ2-3, with D possibly TRBD2 on 6 matching bases. Trimming left V 2 bases short and J 3 bases short, with 12 bases between. Germline CDR1 and CDR2: SGHVS and FQNEAQ. The length of the CDR3 is 15 residues. The CDR3 spells CASSLPAGLTDTQYF. The CDR3 DNA is TGTGCCAGCAGCTTACCCGCGGGATTGACAGATACGCAGTATTTT.

Notes on this clonotype: With a much larger clone just one base away, this may be a read error. The chain carries TRBV20-1 and TRBJ1-1, with TRBD1 as a possible D gene (6 bases). CDR1 and CDR2 (germline): DFQATT, SNEGSKA (reference sequence). The CDR3 loop spans 16 amino acids. CDR3 sequence reads: CSTRDYRTDMNTEAFF. DNA of the CDR3: TGCAGTACTAGAGATTACAGGACAGACATGAACACTGAAGCTTTCTTT.

This clonotype has only a few counts. The chain has TRBV3-1 and TRBJ2-3; D might be TRBD2 (5 bases). Germline CDR1 LGHDT, CDR2 YNNKEL (reference sequence). The CDR3 covers 16 residues. V was trimmed by 4 bases and J by 0 bases, leaving 14 bases between them. In DNA form, the CDR3 reads TGTGCCAGCAGCCCAGCGAGGACTGGAAGCACAGATACGCAGTATTTT. Its translation is CASSPARTGSTDTQYF.

The J gene is TRBJ2-1, the V gene TRBV27; D call uncertain. V lost 5 bases and J lost 10, with 15 bases in between. Germline V gene lookup returns CDR1 MNHEY and CDR2 SMNVEV (reference sequence). The CDR3 sequence is 13 residues long. The CDR3 sequence: CASSRERLGEQFF. Here the CDR3 DNA reads TGTGCCAGCAGTCGAGAGCGCCTCGGGGAGCAGTTCTTC.